These T cell receptor beta chains were read from a single sample in a study of human T cells and chemical hapten exposure. TCRdb reprocessed the RACE reads with MiXCR, giving one entry per CDR3 protein. Altogether more than 70,000 distinct CDR3 sequences are present, 12% being singletons, with the ten largest covering 3.5%. This material consisted of whole blood, taken in connection with sensitization to the hapten diphenylcyclopropenone (DPC). These receptor sequences come from an older woman with alopecia areata. Some clones in this sample may be carry-over from other donors' samples. Both conserved end residues are part of each CDR3. The order of the fields is V gene, J gene, clone size, D gene, CDR3 DNA, CDR3 protein. The D gene is left open where the match is weak. Rows give clone size only sometimes, using once, few, many, or a class for an expanded clone.

V gene: TRBV10-3
J gene: TRBJ1-5
clone size: -
D gene: TRBD1
CDR3 DNA: TGTGCCATCAGTGATTCGACAGGGGGCAACGGCAATCAGCCCCAGCATTTT
CDR3 protein: CAISDSTGGNGNQPQHF

V gene: TRBV27
J gene: TRBJ1-5
clone size: -
D gene: -
CDR3 DNA: TGTGCCAGCAGTCCCACCTGGGGCAGGGCCAGAGCCTTAAGCAATCAGCCCCAGCATTTT
CDR3 protein: CASSPTWGRARALSNQPQHF

V gene: TRBV7-8
J gene: TRBJ1-5
clone size: -
D gene: -
CDR3 DNA: TGTGCCAGCGGGAGAGGGCGGAATAGCAATCAGCCCCAGCATTTT
CDR3 protein: CASGRGRNSNQPQHF

V gene: TRBV9
J gene: TRBJ2-7
clone size: -
D gene: -
CDR3 DNA: TGTGCCAGCAGCGTAGGCCCGACTAGTCACGAGCAGTACTTC
CDR3 protein: CASSVGPTSHEQYF

V gene: TRBV4-1
J gene: TRBJ2-7
clone size: many
D gene: TRBD2
CDR3 DNA: TGCGCCAGCAGCCTAGCGGGGGGCCCCTACGAGCAGTACTTC
CDR3 protein: CASSLAGGPYEQYF

V gene: TRBV21-1
J gene: TRBJ1-2
clone size: -
D gene: -
CDR3 DNA: TGTGCCAGCACCTTCAGGGCCGGGGACAGCACTTATGGCTACACCTTC
CDR3 protein: CASTFRAGDSTYGYTF

V gene: TRBV6-1
J gene: TRBJ2-1
clone size: few
D gene: TRBD2
CDR3 DNA: TGTGCCAGCAGTGCCACTCTAGCGGGGGGGTGGAATGAGCAGTTCTTC
CDR3 protein: CASSATLAGGWNEQFF

V gene: TRBV3-1
J gene: TRBJ2-1
clone size: -
D gene: -
CDR3 DNA: TGTGCCAGCAGCCAAGGGGGGACCTACAATGAGCAGTTCTTC
CDR3 protein: CASSQGGTYNEQFF

V gene: TRBV7-8
J gene: TRBJ2-2
clone size: few
D gene: TRBD1
CDR3 DNA: TGTGCCAGCAGAACGAGCGGGGACAGGGGGGCCGGGGAGCTGTTTTTT
CDR3 protein: CASRTSGDRGAGELFF

V gene: TRBV6-6
J gene: TRBJ1-6
clone size: many
D gene: -
CDR3 DNA: TGTGCCAGCAGTTCCAGGGGATTCGAGTCACCCCTCCACTTT
CDR3 protein: CASSSRGFESPLHF

V gene: TRBV12-5
J gene: TRBJ2-7
clone size: few
D gene: -
CDR3 DNA: TGTGCTAGTGGTTTATCGGGGAAGAACGAGCAGTACTTC
CDR3 protein: CASGLSGKNEQYF

V gene: TRBV20-1
J gene: TRBJ1-6
clone size: many
D gene: TRBD1
CDR3 DNA: TGCAGTGCCATCGACAGGGGGCTAAGCTCCTATAATTCACCCCTCCACTTT
CDR3 protein: CSAIDRGLSSYNSPLHF

V gene: TRBV7-9
J gene: TRBJ2-7
clone size: few
D gene: TRBD1
CDR3 DNA: TGTGCCAGCAGCTGGGGTCTGAGGACAGGGGTAAATTCCGAGCAGTACTTC
CDR3 protein: CASSWGLRTGVNSEQYF

V gene: TRBV14
J gene: TRBJ2-2
clone size: few
D gene: -
CDR3 DNA: TGTGCCAGCAGCCAAAGAACAACCATTAACACCGGGGAGCTGTTTTTT
CDR3 protein: CASSQRTTINTGELFF

V gene: TRBV5-4
J gene: TRBJ1-6
clone size: -
D gene: -
CDR3 DNA: TGTGCCAGCAGCTTGGAGGCGGGGGCAGATTCACCCCTCCACTTT
CDR3 protein: CASSLEAGADSPLHF

V gene: TRBV9
J gene: TRBJ1-1
clone size: -
D gene: -
CDR3 DNA: TGTGCCAGCAGCTCCACCCCGGACGGGAAGGGTGGAGCTTTCTTT
CDR3 protein: CASSSTPDGKGGAFF

V gene: TRBV29-1
J gene: TRBJ2-5
clone size: -
D gene: -
CDR3 DNA: TGCAGCGTTGGGGCAGCCCAAGAGACCCAGTACTTC
CDR3 protein: CSVGAAQETQYF

V gene: TRBV20-1
J gene: TRBJ2-1
clone size: few
D gene: TRBD2
CDR3 DNA: TGCAGTGCCCCCTCTTTTAGCGGGGGTTTTGCGAATGAGCAGTTCTTC
CDR3 protein: CSAPSFSGGFANEQFF

V gene: TRBV5-1
J gene: TRBJ1-1
clone size: few
D gene: -
CDR3 DNA: TGCGCCAGCAGCTTCGCGGACGACGCTGAAGCTTTCTTT
CDR3 protein: CASSFADDAEAFF

V gene: TRBV18
J gene: TRBJ1-1
clone size: -
D gene: TRBD1
CDR3 DNA: TGTGCCAGCTCGCCCAACACAGGGGAATACACTGAAGCTTTCTTT
CDR3 protein: CASSPNTGEYTEAFF

V gene: TRBV20-1
J gene: TRBJ2-3
clone size: -
D gene: TRBD2
CDR3 DNA: TGCAGTGCTTCCAGGACTAGCGGGGGGGCCACAGATACGCAGTATTTT
CDR3 protein: CSASRTSGGATDTQYF

V gene: TRBV11-2
J gene: TRBJ2-5
clone size: few
D gene: -
CDR3 DNA: TGTGCCAGCAGCTCTAGCGCCCGGCAAGAGACCCAGTACTTC
CDR3 protein: CASSSSARQETQYF

V gene: TRBV11-2
J gene: TRBJ1-4
clone size: few
D gene: -
CDR3 DNA: TGTGCCAGCAGCTTATCAGGGCGGACACGGCAAGGAAAACTGTTTTTT
CDR3 protein: CASSLSGRTRQGKLFF

V gene: TRBV7-3
J gene: TRBJ2-2
clone size: few
D gene: -
CDR3 DNA: TGTGCCAGCAGCTTCCCAGCGCGGGCCGGGGAGCTGTTTTTT
CDR3 protein: CASSFPARAGELFF

V gene: TRBV7-2
J gene: TRBJ2-3
clone size: few
D gene: -
CDR3 DNA: TGTGCCAGCAGCTTAACCGCAGATACGCAGTATTTT
CDR3 protein: CASSLTADTQYF

V gene: TRBV20-1
J gene: TRBJ2-7
clone size: once
D gene: -
CDR3 DNA: TGCAGTGCTGGAGATACCAGTACGGGACCGAGCTCGAAGCAGTACTTC
CDR3 protein: CSAGDTSTGPSSKQYF